The present TCR beta chain was sequenced within a study of cytomegalovirus exposure and HLA in healthy donors. Study findings and constraints: In a later analysis, V- and J-gene trimming of beta chains associated with a DCLRE1C missense variant, replicated independently.

CDR3 length equals 15 residues. Looked up from germline, CDR1 is SGDLS and CDR2 is YYNGEE. With 6 bases clipped from V and 8 bases from J, the junction kept 13 bases outside the gene matches. This clone has a handful of counts. No antigen is known for it. With 60 Vbeta and 13 Jbeta primers, the PCR was carried out. TCRdb's copy holds only in-frame clones and misses some; the assay was immunoSEQ multiplex PCR. The data contain roughly 160,000 clones, around 77% of them singletons. This TCR came from a woman aged 25-40 years in good health and CMV-seronegative. The source material was PBMCs. V usage is TRBV9 and J usage is TRBJ1-2; 10 bases are shared with TRBD1. DNA of the CDR3: TGTGCCAGCAAGTCGACAGGGGGCGCGACTGGGGGCTACACCTTC. This encodes CASKSTGGATGGYTF.